The clone carrying this T cell receptor beta chain was seen only a few times. The antigen remains unidentified. The V gene lost 6 bases and the J gene lost 2 bases, with 11 bases spanning the gap. The V gene's germline CDR1 is DFQATT and CDR2 SNEGSKA (reference sequence). There are 14 residues in the CDR3. This entry belongs to a study of T-cell memory formation after mild COVID-19. Study-wide results and caveats: Some clones that responded turned up in pre-infection memory, which suggests that cross-reactive memory joined in. Proof of SARS-CoV-2 specificity was absent for the second-wave clones that crested on day 37.

TCRdb analysed the 5' RACE reads with MiXCR anew, one entry per CDR3 protein. The sample comprises about 57,000 distinct CDR3 sequences, 9% to 15% of which are singletons, and under 25% rests with the top ten. The rearrangement uses TRBV20-1 and TRBJ2-6; D gene uncertain. The source material was PBMCs or a T cell subset sorted from them (not recorded which). The origin of this receptor is a man aged 18 to 30 who had mild COVID-19 (a few samples of this study predate the infection). Cell type and time point are not known. CDR3 in amino acids: CSAHAWAGANVLTF. In DNA, the CDR3 is TGCAGTGCCCACGCCTGGGCTGGGGCCAACGTCCTGACTTTC.